This passage covers 20 T cell receptor beta chains from one sample sequenced in a study of blood T cell repertoires in COVID-19 (dated by TCRdb to 2020 to 2022). Library generation was performed with the immunoSEQ multiplex PCR assay. TCRdb's version of the immuneACCESS table is confined to in-frame rearrangements and falls short of the full clone set. An unresolved V gene accounts for under half of the shortfall where checked; the remainder is of unknown origin. A total of approximately 310,000 clones appear in this sample, over 75% of them only once. Around 8% of the sample is held by the ten biggest clonotypes. Sequences were obtained from peripheral blood. The receptor set was obtained from a woman between 45 and 65 years old who had recovered from COVID-19.

The chain employs TRBV19 and TRBJ2-7; 9 bases align to TRBD1. The germline gives CDR1 LNHDA, CDR2 SQIVND (reference sequence). The junction had 5 bases not matched to a gene; V was cut back by 4 bases and J by 4 bases. The CDR3 sequence is 14 residues long. CDR3 sequence: CASSTTGTGYEQYF. The CDR3 DNA is TGTGCCAGTAGTACAACCGGGACAGGGTACGAGCAGTACTTC.

This chain connects TRBV4-3 to TRBJ2-7; tentatively, D is TRBD2 (7 bases). V was clipped by 1 base and J by 2 bases, with 15 bases between them. The germline CDR1 and CDR2 sequences are LGHNA and YSLEER. The CDR3 loop spans 16 amino acids. As DNA, the CDR3 is TGCGCCAGCAGCCAAGGATGGAGGGGGGGGACCTACGAGCAGTACTTC. Translating gives CASSQGWRGGTYEQYF.

CDR3 residues: CASNSGTGIRTQAFF. The CDR3 nucleotides are TGTGCCAGTAATAGCGGGACAGGGATACGGACGCAGGCTTTCTTT. V and J are TRBV19 and TRBJ1-1, with 9 bases aligning to TRBD1. This CDR3 has 15 amino acids. CDR1 and CDR2 (germline): LNHDA, SQIVND (reference sequence). V was clipped by 7 bases and J by 11 bases; unmatched bases: 17.

V usage is TRBV7-2 and J usage is TRBJ1-5; D gene uncertain. In germline, CDR1 is SGHTA, CDR2 FQGNSA. Trimming took 3 bases from V and 5 from J, leaving 8 bases between them. CDR3 length equals 13 residues. The CDR3 DNA reads as TGTGCCAGCAGCTTTGGCAGGCATCAGCCCCAGCATTTT. It yields the protein CASSFGRHQPQHF.

CDR3 region: CSASLRWNEQYF. CDR3 nucleotide sequence: TGCAGTGCTAGTCTCAGGTGGAACGAGCAGTACTTC. The J gene is TRBJ2-7, the V gene TRBV20-1; D is ambiguous. The CDR3 has 12 amino acids. Germline V gives CDR1 DFQATT, CDR2 SNEGSKA (reference sequence). The V and J ends lost 3 bases and 5 bases respectively, with 11 bases between them.

This clone was recorded a few times. This rearrangement joins TRBV2 to TRBJ1-1; the D gene is possibly TRBD1 (5 bases). Germline CDR1 SNHLY, CDR2 FYNNEI. This CDR3 is built from 12 residues. The V and J ends lost 4 bases and 6 bases respectively, with 9 bases between them. In DNA, the CDR3 is TGTGCCAGCAGTGTGGGACTCTCTGAAGCTTTCTTT. It specifies CASSVGLSEAFF.

The rearrangement joins TRBV19 to TRBJ2-2; D remains ambiguous. V lost 7 bases to trimming and J lost 8 bases, with 14 bases between them. The CDR3 runs 13 residues. In germline, CDR1 is LNHDA, CDR2 SQIVND (reference sequence). The chain's CDR3 is CASNRHPRGELFF. The CDR3, as DNA: TGTGCCAGTAATAGACACCCCCGAGGGGAGCTGTTTTTT.

The chain links TRBV4-3 to TRBJ2-5; D might be TRBD1 (6 bases). There are 17 residues in the CDR3. Germline assignment: CDR1 LGHNA and CDR2 YSLEER. V was shortened by 1 base and J by 1 base, with 16 bases between the two germline ends. The CDR3 DNA is TGCGCCAGCAGCCAAGGATTCTGGGGACAAGGCCAAGAGACCCAGTACTTC. Its translation is CASSQGFWGQGQETQYF.

Here the CDR3 reads CASSPRTGTGGYTF. The CDR3 DNA follows: TGTGCCAGCAGCCCCCGGACAGGGACAGGCGGCTACACCTTC. The rearrangement joins TRBV7-2 to TRBJ1-2, with 8 bases identical to TRBD1. This CDR3 spans 14 amino acids. Germline V gene sequence: CDR1 SGHTA, CDR2 FQGNSA. After removal of 5 bases from V and 8 bases from J, the junction contained 10 bases not matched to a gene.

The chain has TRBV11-3 and TRBJ2-5, with a possible D match to TRBD1 (6 bases). Germline CDR1 and CDR2: SGHNT and YENEEA. V shed 5 bases and J shed 2 bases, with 6 bases lying between them. There are 12 residues in the CDR3. CDR3 nucleotide sequence: TGTGCCAGCAGCCAGGGGCAAGAGACCCAGTACTTC. It specifies CASSQGQETQYF.

In DNA, the CDR3 is TGTGCCTGGAGTATTAGCCTGACAGTTGATTCACCCCTCCACTTT. Amino acid sequence: CAWSISLTVDSPLHF. The chain combines TRBV30 with TRBJ1-6; D is possibly TRBD1 (5 bases). The germline V gene encodes CDR1 GTSNPN and CDR2 SVGIG (reference sequence). Between the trimmed V and J ends, which lost 2 bases and 8 bases, there was a span of 16 bases. The CDR3 totals 15 residues.

In this sample, this clone turned up once. The CDR3 here is CASSSKGRSGANVLTF. The CDR3 DNA is TGTGCCAGCAGTTCCAAGGGGCGGTCTGGGGCCAACGTCCTGACTTTC. The V gene is TRBV28, the J gene TRBJ2-6; TRBD1 might be the D (5 bases). The ends were cut back, 4 bases at V and 1 base at J, with 11 bases in the middle. Germline V lookup: CDR1 MDHEN, CDR2 SYDVKM. The CDR3 has 16 amino acids.

V is TRBV28 and J is TRBJ2-1; 10 positions match TRBD2. CDR1 is MDHEN, CDR2 SYDVKM, per germline. V shed 6 bases, J shed 7 bases, and the junction held 9 bases outside the gene matches. The CDR3 loop spans 15 amino acids. CDR3 amino acids: CASSRPSGRENEQFF. CDR3 nucleotide sequence: TGTGCCAGCAGCCGACCTAGCGGGAGAGAGAATGAGCAGTTCTTC.

This clone was recorded at least ten times. The chain carries TRBV19 and TRBJ1-1; no clear D. Trimming cost V 3 bases and J 4 bases, with 6 bases left between them. The germline V gene has CDR1 LNHDA and CDR2 SQIVND (reference sequence). The CDR3 loop spans 12 amino acids. CDR3 coding DNA: TGTGCCAGTAGTATCGGTGCCACTGAAGCTTTCTTT. It translates to CASSIGATEAFF.

A remark on this clone: The same CDR3 also results from other DNA sequences found in this sample. The chain combines TRBV28 with TRBJ1-2; possible D gene TRBD1, 6 bases. V lost 5 bases and J lost 1, with 11 bases in between. The CDR3 has 14 amino acids. CDR1 is MDHEN and CDR2 is SYDVKM in the germline V gene. CDR3 protein: CASSPPGHNYGYTF. The CDR3 bases are TGTGCCAGCAGTCCCCCGGGACATAACTATGGCTACACCTTC.

In nucleotides, the CDR3 is TGTGCCAGCACCCCAGCGGGTGGGACAGATACGCAGTATTTT. This gives the protein CASTPAGGTDTQYF. The V gene is TRBV6-2 or TRBV6-3, the J gene TRBJ2-3; TRBD2 might be the D (6 bases). The CDR3 length is 14 residues. V shed 7 bases and J shed 3 bases, with 14 bases lying between them. Germline V gene sequence: CDR1 MNHEY, CDR2 SVGEGT.

The chain combines TRBV11-2 with TRBJ1-1; D is possibly TRBD1 (6 bases). Germline-derived CDR1 and CDR2 are SGHAT and FQNNGV. V lost 3 bases to trimming and J lost 5 bases, with 10 bases between them. The CDR3 is 13 amino acids. CDR3 sequence (DNA): TGTGCCAGCAGCTTCGGACAGATAACTGAAGCTTTCTTT. Its protein is CASSFGQITEAFF.

This rearrangement joins TRBV2 to TRBJ2-4, with a tentative D call TRBD2 (6 bases). Trimming cost V 3 bases and J 8 bases, with 14 bases left between them. Germline V gene data show CDR1 as SNHLY and CDR2 as FYNNEI. CDR3 length: 14 residues. Written as DNA, the CDR3 is TGTGCCAGCAGTGAGCCCGGAGGGCGGGACATTCAGTACTTC. Translating gives CASSEPGGRDIQYF.

The CDR3 sequence is CASSESGSSYNEQFF. For the CDR3, the DNA is TGTGCCAGCAGTGAATCAGGTTCTTCCTACAATGAGCAGTTCTTC. This sequence joins TRBV6-1 and TRBJ2-1; no clear D gene. Germline values: CDR1 MNHNS, CDR2 SASEGT. This CDR3 comprises 15 residues. V was cut by 2 bases and J by 1 base, with 9 bases left in between.

This rearrangement joins TRBV27 to TRBJ1-2, with 8 positions matching TRBD1. The CDR3 covers 13 residues. Per germline, CDR1 MNHEY and CDR2 SMNVEV (reference sequence). Trimming took 6 bases from V and 8 from J; bases not matched to a gene: 8. The DNA for the CDR3 is TGTGCCAGCAGCCGTCAGGGGGCGACGGGCTACACCTTC. Protein product: CASSRQGATGYTF.